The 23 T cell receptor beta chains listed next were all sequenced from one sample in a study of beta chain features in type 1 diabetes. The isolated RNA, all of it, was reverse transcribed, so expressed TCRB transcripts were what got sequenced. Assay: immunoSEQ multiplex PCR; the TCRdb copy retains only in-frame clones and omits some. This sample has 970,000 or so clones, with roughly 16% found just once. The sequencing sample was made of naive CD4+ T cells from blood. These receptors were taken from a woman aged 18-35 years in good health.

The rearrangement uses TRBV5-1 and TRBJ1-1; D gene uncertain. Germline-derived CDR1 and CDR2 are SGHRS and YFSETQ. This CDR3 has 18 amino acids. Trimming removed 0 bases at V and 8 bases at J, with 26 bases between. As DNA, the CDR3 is TGCGCCAGCAGCTTGGAGCCCCAAGGTGCTGTTAGGAGACTCGAAGCTTTCTTT. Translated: CASSLEPQGAVRRLEAFF.

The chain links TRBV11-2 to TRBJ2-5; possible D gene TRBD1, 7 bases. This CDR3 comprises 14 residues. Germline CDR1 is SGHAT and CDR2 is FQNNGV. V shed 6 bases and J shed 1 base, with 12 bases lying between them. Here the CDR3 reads CASSYQGGQETQYF. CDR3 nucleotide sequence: TGTGCCAGCAGTTATCAGGGGGGCCAAGAGACCCAGTACTTC. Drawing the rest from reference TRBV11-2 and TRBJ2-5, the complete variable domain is EAGVAQSPRYKIIEKRQSVAFWCNPISGHATLYWYQQILGQGPKLLIQFQNNGVVDDSQLPKDRFSAERLKGVDSTLKIQPAKLEDSAVYLCASSYQGGQETQYFGPGTRLLVL.

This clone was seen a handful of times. In DNA form, the CDR3 reads TGTGCCAACCACAAGGAGGCAGGGGACAGGGCGTACGAGCAGTACTTC. This codes for CANHKEAGDRAYEQYF. J is TRBJ2-7 and V is TRBV19, with 9 bases that match TRBD1. This CDR3 has 16 amino acids. The V gene's germline CDR1 is LNHDA and CDR2 SQIVND (reference sequence). Trimming removed 10 bases from V and 4 bases from J; junction bases left unmatched: 17.

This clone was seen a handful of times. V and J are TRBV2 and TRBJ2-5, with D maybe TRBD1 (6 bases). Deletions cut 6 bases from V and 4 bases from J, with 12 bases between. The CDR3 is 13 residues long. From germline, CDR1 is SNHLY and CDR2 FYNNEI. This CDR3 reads CASSADRGETQYF. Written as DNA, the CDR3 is TGTGCCAGCAGCGCGGACAGAGGAGAGACCCAGTACTTC.

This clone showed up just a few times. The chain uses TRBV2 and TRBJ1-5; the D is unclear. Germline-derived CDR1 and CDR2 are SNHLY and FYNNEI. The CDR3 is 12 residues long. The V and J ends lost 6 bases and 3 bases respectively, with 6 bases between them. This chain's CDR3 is CASRSDNQPQHF. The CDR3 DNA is TGTGCCAGCAGGTCAGACAATCAGCCCCAGCATTTT.

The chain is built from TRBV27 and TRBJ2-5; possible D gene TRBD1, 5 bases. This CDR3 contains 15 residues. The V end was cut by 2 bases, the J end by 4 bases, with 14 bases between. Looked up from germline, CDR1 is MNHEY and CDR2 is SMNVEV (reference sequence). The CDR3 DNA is TGTGCCAGCAGTTTACTTAGTAGGGGTCGAGAGACCCAGTACTTC. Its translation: CASSLLSRGRETQYF.

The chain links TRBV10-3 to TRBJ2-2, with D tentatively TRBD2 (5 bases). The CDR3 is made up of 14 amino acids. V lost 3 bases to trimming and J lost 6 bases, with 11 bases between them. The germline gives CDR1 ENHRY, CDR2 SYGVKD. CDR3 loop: CAISDEGRAGELFF. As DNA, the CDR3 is TGTGCCATCAGTGATGAGGGTAGGGCCGGGGAGCTGTTTTTT.

The chain's CDR3 is CASSDPTGGGIGDTQYF. CDR3 sequence (DNA): TGCGCCAGCTCTGACCCCACCGGGGGCGGGATAGGAGATACGCAGTATTTT. The rearrangement uses TRBV5-1 and TRBJ2-3; D possibly uses TRBD1 or TRBD2 (6 bases each). Trimming took off 7 bases at V and 5 bases at J, with 26 bases between the two ends. This CDR3 comprises 17 residues. CDR1 is SGHRS, CDR2 YFSETQ, per germline.

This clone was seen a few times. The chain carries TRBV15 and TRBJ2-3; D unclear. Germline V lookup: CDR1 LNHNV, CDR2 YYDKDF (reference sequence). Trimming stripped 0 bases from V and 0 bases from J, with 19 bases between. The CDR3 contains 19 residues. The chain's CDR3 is CATSRDLFGLSQSTDTQYF. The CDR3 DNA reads TGTGCCACCAGCAGAGATCTTTTTGGGTTAAGCCAGAGCACAGATACGCAGTATTTT.

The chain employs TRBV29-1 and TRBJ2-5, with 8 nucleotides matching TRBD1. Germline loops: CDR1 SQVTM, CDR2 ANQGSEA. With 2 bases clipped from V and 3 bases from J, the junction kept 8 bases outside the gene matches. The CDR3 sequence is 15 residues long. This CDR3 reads CSVEFLQGGKETQYF. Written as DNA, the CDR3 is TGCAGCGTTGAATTCCTACAGGGGGGAAAAGAGACCCAGTACTTC. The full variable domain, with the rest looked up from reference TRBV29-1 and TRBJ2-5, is SAVISQKPSRDICQRGTSLTIQCQVDSQVTMMFWYRQQPGQSLTLIATANQGSEATYESGFVIDKFPISRPNLTFSTLTVSNMSPEDSSIYLCSVEFLQGGKETQYFGPGTRLLVL.

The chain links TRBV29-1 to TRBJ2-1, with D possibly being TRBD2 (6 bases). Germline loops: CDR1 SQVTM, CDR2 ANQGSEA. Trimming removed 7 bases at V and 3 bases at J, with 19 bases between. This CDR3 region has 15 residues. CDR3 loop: CSAGGPGVGYNEQFF. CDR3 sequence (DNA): TGCAGCGCCGGTGGGCCGGGGGTTGGCTACAATGAGCAGTTCTTC.

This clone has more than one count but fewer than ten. The CDR3 bases are TGTGCCAGCAGCGCAGCTTGGGGCCGGGCCACAGATACGCAGTATTTT. This encodes CASSAAWGRATDTQYF. The chain has TRBV5-6 and TRBJ2-3; D may be TRBD1 (5 bases). This CDR3 comprises 16 residues. Germline CDR1 and CDR2: SGHDT and YYEEEE. V lost 4 bases to trimming and J lost 2 bases, with 17 bases between them.

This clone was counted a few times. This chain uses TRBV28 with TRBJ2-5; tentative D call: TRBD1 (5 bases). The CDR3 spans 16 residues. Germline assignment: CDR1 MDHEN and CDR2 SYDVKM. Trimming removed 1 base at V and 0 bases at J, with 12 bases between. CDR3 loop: CASSLSSRANQETQYF. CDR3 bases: TGTGCCAGCAGTTTATCCAGCAGGGCTAACCAAGAGACCCAGTACTTC.

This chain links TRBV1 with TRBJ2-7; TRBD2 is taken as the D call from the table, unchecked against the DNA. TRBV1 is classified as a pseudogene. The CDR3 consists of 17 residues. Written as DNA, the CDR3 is TGCACCAGCAGCCGGAGTGGTAGCGGGAGGGTCTCCTACGAGCAGTACTTC. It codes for CTSSRSGSGRVSYEQYF.

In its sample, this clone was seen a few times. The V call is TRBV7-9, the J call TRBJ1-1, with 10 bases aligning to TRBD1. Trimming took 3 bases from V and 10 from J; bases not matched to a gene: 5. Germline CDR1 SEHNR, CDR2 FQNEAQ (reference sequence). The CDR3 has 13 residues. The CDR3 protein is CASSLDRGKRAFF. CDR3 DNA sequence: TGTGCCAGCAGCTTGGACAGGGGGAAAAGAGCTTTCTTT.

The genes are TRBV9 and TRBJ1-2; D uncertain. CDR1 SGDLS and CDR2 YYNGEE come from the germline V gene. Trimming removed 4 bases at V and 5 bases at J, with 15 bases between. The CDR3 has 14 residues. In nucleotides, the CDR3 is TGTGCCAGCAGCATGACTGGCTTACAGTATGGCTACACCTTC. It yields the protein CASSMTGLQYGYTF.

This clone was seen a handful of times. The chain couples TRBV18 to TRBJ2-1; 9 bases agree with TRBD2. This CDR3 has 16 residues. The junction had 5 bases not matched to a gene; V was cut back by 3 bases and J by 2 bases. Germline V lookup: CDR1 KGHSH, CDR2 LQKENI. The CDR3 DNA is TGTGCCAGCTCACCTATTGCGGGAGGGACCTACAATGAGCAGTTCTTC. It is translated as CASSPIAGGTYNEQFF.

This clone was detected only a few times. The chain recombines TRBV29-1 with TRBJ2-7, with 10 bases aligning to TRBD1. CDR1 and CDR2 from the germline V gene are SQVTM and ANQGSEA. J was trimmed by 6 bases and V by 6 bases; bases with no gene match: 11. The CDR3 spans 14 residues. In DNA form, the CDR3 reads TGCAGCGTCAGTATGGGACAGGGGTCTTCCGAGCAGTACTTC. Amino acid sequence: CSVSMGQGSSEQYF.

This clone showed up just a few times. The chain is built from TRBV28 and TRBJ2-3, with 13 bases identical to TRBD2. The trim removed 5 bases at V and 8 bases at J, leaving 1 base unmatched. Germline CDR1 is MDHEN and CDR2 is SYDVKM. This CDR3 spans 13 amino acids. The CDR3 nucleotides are TGTGCCAGCAGTAGGACTAGCGGGAGTACGCAGTATTTT. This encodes CASSRTSGSTQYF.

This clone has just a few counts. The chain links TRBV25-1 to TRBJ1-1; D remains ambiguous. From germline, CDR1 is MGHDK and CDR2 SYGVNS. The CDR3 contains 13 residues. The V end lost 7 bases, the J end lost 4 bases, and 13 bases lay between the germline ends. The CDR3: CASTLDASTEAFF. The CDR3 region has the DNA TGTGCCAGCACCCTCGACGCGAGCACTGAAGCTTTCTTT.

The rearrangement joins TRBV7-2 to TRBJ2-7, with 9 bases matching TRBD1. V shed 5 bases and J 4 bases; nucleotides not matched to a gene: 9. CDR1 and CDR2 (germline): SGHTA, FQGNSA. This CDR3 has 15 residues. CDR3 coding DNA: TGTGCCAGCAGCCGAGTGGGACAGGGTGTTTACGAGCAGTACTTC. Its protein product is CASSRVGQGVYEQYF.

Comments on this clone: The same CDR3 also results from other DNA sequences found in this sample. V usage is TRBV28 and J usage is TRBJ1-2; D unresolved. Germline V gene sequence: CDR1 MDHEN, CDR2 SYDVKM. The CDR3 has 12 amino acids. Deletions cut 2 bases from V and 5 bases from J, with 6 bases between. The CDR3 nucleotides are TGTGCCAGCAGTTTAGTGACGTATGGCTACACCTTC. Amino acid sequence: CASSLVTYGYTF.

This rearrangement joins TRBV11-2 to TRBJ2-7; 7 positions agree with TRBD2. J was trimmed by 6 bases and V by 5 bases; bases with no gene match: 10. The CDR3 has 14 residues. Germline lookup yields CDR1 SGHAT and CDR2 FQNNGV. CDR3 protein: CASSRRDYRGEQYF. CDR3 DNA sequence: TGTGCCAGCAGCCGACGGGACTATCGGGGCGAGCAGTACTTC. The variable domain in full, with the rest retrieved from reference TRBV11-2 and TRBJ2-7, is EAGVAQSPRYKIIEKRQSVAFWCNPISGHATLYWYQQILGQGPKLLIQFQNNGVVDDSQLPKDRFSAERLKGVDSTLKIQPAKLEDSAVYLCASSRRDYRGEQYFGPGTRLTVT.